This T cell receptor beta chain was captured in a study of T cells in Graves' hyperthyroidism and ophthalmopathy. The study excluded patients with uncontrolled infection, other autoimmune disease, pregnancy or lactation. Clinical symptoms, serum thyroxine and TRAb, thyroid ultrasound and orbital computed tomography together formed the diagnostic basis. From germline, CDR1 is GTSNPN and CDR2 SVGIG (reference sequence). Trimming pared 1 base from V and 1 base from J, leaving 8 bases between. The CDR3 extends over 14 amino acids. Broader study findings: Most thyroid clonotypes with frequency above 0.001 were detected in blood.

For this clonotype: Antigen specificity is unknown.

The CDR3 regions of TCR beta were amplified from RNA transcripts. A set of HTBI primers served as the primers for a first-round RT-PCR of the TCR CDR3. Via MiXCR, TCRdb re-called the multiplex PCR reads, giving one row per CDR3 protein. The repertoire holds about 360,000 distinct CDR3 sequences, with about 12% as singletons. J is TRBJ2-4 and V is TRBV30; D remains unclear. This TCR came from a woman under 30 with Graves' hyperthyroidism. The sample comprised blood. CDR3 sequence: CAWSGQSAKNIQYF. In DNA, the CDR3 is TGTGCCTGGAGTGGGCAGTCGGCCAAAAACATTCAGTACTTC.